These 9 T cell receptor beta chains were sequenced from one sample in a study of PD-1 blockade in classical Hodgkin lymphoma. The assay was immunoSEQ multiplex PCR, and TCRdb's table has in-frame clones only and misses some. This table holds some 6,900 clones, around 77% found once. All patients experienced relapse after autologous stem cell transplantation, and brentuximab vedotin exposure was variable. The source was peripheral blood mononuclear cells (PBMCs), collected at baseline. The origin of the receptors is a human donor with classical Hodgkin lymphoma.

The gene calls are TRBV5-5 and TRBJ1-1; 7 bases agree with TRBD1. Germline assignment: CDR1 SGHKS and CDR2 YYEKEE (reference sequence). V was clipped by 2 bases and J by 5 bases; unmatched bases: 3. The length of the CDR3 is 13 residues. The CDR3 bases are TGTGCCAGCAGCTTACAGGGGAGTACTGAAGCTTTCTTT. Protein: CASSLQGSTEAFF.

The chain combines TRBV6-1 with TRBJ2-2, with D possibly being TRBD1 (5 bases). This CDR3 spans 14 amino acids. The ends were cut back, 2 bases at V and 5 bases at J, with 9 bases in the middle. Germline values: CDR1 MNHNS, CDR2 SASEGT. The CDR3 DNA reads TGTGCCAGCAGTGAAAGGGGATGGACCGGGGAGCTGTTTTTT. Its protein is CASSERGWTGELFF.

The chain links TRBV7-9 to TRBJ2-6; 11 positions agree with TRBD1. Germline trimming cut 5 bases from V and 3 bases from J; bases unmatched to any gene: 12. Looked up from germline, CDR1 is SEHNR and CDR2 is FQNEAQ (reference sequence). This CDR3 has 19 amino acids. The CDR3 bases are TGTGCCAGCAGCCCCGGACAGGGGGCCACCTCTGGTGGGGCCAACGTCCTGACTTTC. Its translation: CASSPGQGATSGGANVLTF.

The chain recombines TRBV5-1 with TRBJ2-7, with 7 bases lining up with TRBD1. The CDR3 covers 17 residues. V shed 1 base, J shed 5 bases, and the junction held 15 bases outside the gene matches. Per germline, CDR1 SGHRS and CDR2 YFSETQ. The CDR3 sequence: CASSLKGRQGMVHEQYF. CDR3 DNA: TGCGCCAGCAGCTTGAAGGGCCGACAGGGAATGGTCCACGAGCAGTACTTC. The full variable domain, in which reference TRBV5-1 and TRBJ2-7 provide the parts outside the CDR3, is KAGVTQTPRYLIKTRGQQVTLSCSPISGHRSVSWYQQTPGQGLQFLFEYFSETQRNKGNFPGRFSGRQFSNSRSEMNVSTLELGDSALYLCASSLKGRQGMVHEQYFGPGTRLTVT.

The rearrangement joins TRBV7-1 to TRBJ2-3, with D possibly being TRBD1 (6 bases). TRBV7-1 qualifies as an ORF whose function is uncertain. With 4 bases removed from V and 4 bases from J, the gap between germline ends came to 12 bases. CDR3 length: 14 residues. In DNA form, the CDR3 reads TGTGCCAGCAGCTTTACAGGGTTCCCAGATACGCAGTATTTT. Its protein product is CASSFTGFPDTQYF.

This clone has more than one count but fewer than ten. The V gene is TRBV5-6, the J gene TRBJ2-1, with TRBD1 identical over 7 bases. The CDR3 sequence is 16 residues long. Germline lookup yields CDR1 SGHDT and CDR2 YYEEEE. V was pared by 1 base and J by 7 bases, with 11 bases of the junction left unmatched. CDR3 protein: CASSLYDRERDNEQFF. CDR3 DNA sequence: TGTGCCAGCAGCTTGTACGACAGGGAGAGGGATAATGAGCAGTTCTTC.

The rearrangement links TRBV7-9 to TRBJ2-6, with D tentatively TRBD1 (5 bases). Germline loops: CDR1 SEHNR, CDR2 FQNEAQ (reference sequence). Trimming shortened V by 5 bases and J by 2 bases, and 13 bases separated the two germline ends. The CDR3 runs to 16 residues. CDR3 in DNA: TGTGCCAGCAGCACCGACAGCAACCCTGGGGCCAACGTCCTGACTTTC. Residues: CASSTDSNPGANVLTF.

The CDR3 is CASSSFTSAGELFF. The DNA of the CDR3 is TGTGCCAGCAGCTCCTTTACTAGCGCCGGGGAGCTGTTTTTT. The chain links TRBV11-2 to TRBJ2-2, with 7 bases lining up with TRBD2. This CDR3 has 14 amino acids. Germline CDR1 is SGHAT and CDR2 is FQNNGV. With V trimmed by 4 bases and J by 6 bases, 5 bases remained unmatched.

This clone counts as medium-sized (0.01 to 0.1%). The chain employs TRBV11-2 and TRBJ2-3, with TRBD1 as a possible D gene (6 bases). Germline V lookup: CDR1 SGHAT, CDR2 FQNNGV. Trimming cost V 0 bases and J 9 bases, with 13 bases left between them. This CDR3 contains 14 residues. The chain's CDR3 is CASSLDPVQGTQYF. DNA for the CDR3: TGTGCCAGCAGCTTAGATCCAGTACAGGGCACGCAGTATTTT.